This T cell receptor (beta chain) was sequenced during a study of Ad26.COV2.S vaccination and SARS-CoV-2 variants. General observations from the study: It was found that vaccine and placebo recipients had similar non-spike TCR breadth.

This CDR3 region has 14 residues. Trimming removed 5 bases at V and 4 bases at J, with 12 bases between. Germline CDR1 reads MNHEY; CDR2 reads SVGAGI. A note on this clone: Its antigen is currently unknown.

Treatment of the sample: around 19 received Ad26.COV2.S at low or high dose, single or two shots; roughly five received placebo; per-sample allocation not given. Day 63 after the first injection of vaccine or placebo was the sampling time. Built on an Ad26 vector, the vaccine expressed Wuhan-strain SARS-CoV-2 spike. Sequenced by immunoSEQ multiplex PCR; TCRdb stores in-frame clones only, minus some. The sample consists of roughly 500,000 clones, about 91% of them appearing once. The clonotype originates from a person aged 18-60 years who received the Ad26.COV2.S COVID-19 vaccine or a placebo. This chain links TRBV6-5 with TRBJ1-5, with TRBD1 as a possible D gene (5 bases). The sample was peripheral blood, taken in a trial of Ad26.COV2.S vaccine versus placebo. The CDR3 coding sequence is TGTGCCAGCAGTACCGGGGCAGGAAATCAGCCCCAGCATTTT. This sequence encodes CASSTGAGNQPQHF.